Sequencing of this T cell receptor (beta chain) was carried out in a study of T cells after yellow fever vaccination. This clonotype was seen ten or more times. TCRdb processed the 5' RACE reads anew with MiXCR; each CDR3 protein has one entry. The table has about 26,000 distinct CDR3 sequences, roughly 4.5% seen once. Study-wide findings and caveats: Shared CD4/CD8 clonotypes were a small share, likely from convergent recombination. High-abundance clonotypes from the bulk population could contaminate FACS-sorted repertoires. Post-booster samples contained most primary-vaccination clones (about 96% CD4, around 90% CD8).

The sample consisted of PBMCs, either bulk or a sorted T-cell subset (CD4+, CD8+, memory, or dextramer-sorted; not recorded which), taken on the day of the yellow fever booster vaccination. This clonotype originated in a man younger than 35 who received the YFV17D yellow fever vaccine.

CDR3 in amino acids: CASSPWAGGETQYF. CDR3 in DNA: TGTGCCAGCAGTCCTTGGGCGGGGGGGGAGACCCAGTACTTC. This chain uses TRBV12-3 or TRBV12-4 with TRBJ2-5; the match to TRBD2 covers 9 bases. V lost 5 bases and J lost 5; bases outside the gene matches: 6. The length of the CDR3 is 14 residues.